This entry is about one T cell receptor beta chain. The data derive from a study of T cell responses to AZD1222 COVID-19 vaccine. The CDR3 spans 15 residues. Germline CDR1 MDHEN, CDR2 SYDVKM. V gave up 5 bases and J gave up 5 bases; unmatched junction bases: 9. Assay: immunoSEQ multiplex PCR; the TCRdb copy retains only in-frame clones and omits some. The data contain tens of thousands of clones, roughly 89% of them singletons. This receptor was obtained from an adult in good health. This material consisted of peripheral blood, taken on day 0 of AZD1222 vaccination. The chain couples TRBV28 to TRBJ2-5, with TRBD1 matching 9 bases. CDR3 loop: CASSTRDRDRETQYF. DNA of the CDR3: TGTGCCAGCAGTACCCGGGACAGGGATCGGGAGACCCAGTACTTC.